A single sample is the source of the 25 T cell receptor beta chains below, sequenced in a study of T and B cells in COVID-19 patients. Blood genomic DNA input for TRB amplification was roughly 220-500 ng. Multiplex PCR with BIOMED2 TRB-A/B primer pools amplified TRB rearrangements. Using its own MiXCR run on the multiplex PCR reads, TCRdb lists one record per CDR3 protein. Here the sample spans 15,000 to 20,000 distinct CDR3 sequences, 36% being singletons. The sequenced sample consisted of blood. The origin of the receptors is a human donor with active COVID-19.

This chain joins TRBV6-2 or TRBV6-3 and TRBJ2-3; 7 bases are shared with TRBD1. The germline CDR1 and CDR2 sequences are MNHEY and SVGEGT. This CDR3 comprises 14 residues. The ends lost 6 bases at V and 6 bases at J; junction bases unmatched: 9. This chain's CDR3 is CASRIGGRGDTQYF. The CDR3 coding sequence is TGTGCCAGCAGGATAGGGGGCCGTGGGGATACGCAGTATTTT.

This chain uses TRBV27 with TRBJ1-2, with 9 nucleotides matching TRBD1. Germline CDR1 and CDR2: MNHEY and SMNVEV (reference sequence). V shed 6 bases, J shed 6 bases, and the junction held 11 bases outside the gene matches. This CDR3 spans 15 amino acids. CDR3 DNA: TGTGCCAGCAGGTCCTACAGGGGGCGAGAGAATGGCTACACCTTC. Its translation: CASRSYRGRENGYTF.

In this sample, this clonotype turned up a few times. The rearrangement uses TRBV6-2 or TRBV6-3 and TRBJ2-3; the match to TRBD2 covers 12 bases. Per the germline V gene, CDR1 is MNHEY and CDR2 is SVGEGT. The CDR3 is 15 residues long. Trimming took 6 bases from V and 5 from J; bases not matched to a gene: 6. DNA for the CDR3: TGTGCCAGCAGCCGGACTAGCGGGGTGGTAGATACGCAGTATTTT. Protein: CASSRTSGVVDTQYF.

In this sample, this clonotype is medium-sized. The chain's CDR3 is CASSESGIAPLHF. DNA for the CDR3: TGTGCCAGTAGTGAGTCAGGGATCGCACCCCTCCACTTT. This chain uses TRBV19 with TRBJ1-6; a weak D match, TRBD1 (5 bases). Germline V gene lookup returns CDR1 LNHDA and CDR2 SQIVND (reference sequence). Trimming removed 5 bases at V and 11 bases at J, with 13 bases between. The CDR3 totals 13 residues.

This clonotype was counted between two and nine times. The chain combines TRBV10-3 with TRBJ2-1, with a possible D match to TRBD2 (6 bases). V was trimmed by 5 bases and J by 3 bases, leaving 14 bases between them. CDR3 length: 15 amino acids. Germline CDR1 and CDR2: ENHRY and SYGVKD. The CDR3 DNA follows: TGTGCCATCAGTTGGGGTGGGGGGTACTACAATGAGCAGTTCTTC. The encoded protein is CAISWGGGYYNEQFF.

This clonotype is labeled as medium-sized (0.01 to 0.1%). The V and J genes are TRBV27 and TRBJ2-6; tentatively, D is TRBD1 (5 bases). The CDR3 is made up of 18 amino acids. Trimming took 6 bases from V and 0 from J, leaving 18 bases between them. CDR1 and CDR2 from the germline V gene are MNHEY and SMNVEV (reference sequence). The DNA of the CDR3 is TGTGCCAGCAGACATCTCCAGGGATCTGACTCTGGGGCCAACGTCCTGACTTTC. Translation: CASRHLQGSDSGANVLTF.

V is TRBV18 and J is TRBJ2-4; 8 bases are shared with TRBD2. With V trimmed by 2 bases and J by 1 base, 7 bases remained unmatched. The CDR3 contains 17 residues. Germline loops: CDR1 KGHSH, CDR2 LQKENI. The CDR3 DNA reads TGTGCCAGCTCACCATACCAGCGGGGGTGGGCCAAAAACATTCAGTACTTC. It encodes CASSPYQRGWAKNIQYF.

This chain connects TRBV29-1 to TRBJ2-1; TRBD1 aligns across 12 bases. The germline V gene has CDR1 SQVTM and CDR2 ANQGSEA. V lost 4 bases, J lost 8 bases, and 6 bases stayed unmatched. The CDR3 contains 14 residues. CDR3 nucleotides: TGCAGCGTTGTACCGGGACAGGGGGCTGATGAGCAGTTCTTC. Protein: CSVVPGQGADEQFF.

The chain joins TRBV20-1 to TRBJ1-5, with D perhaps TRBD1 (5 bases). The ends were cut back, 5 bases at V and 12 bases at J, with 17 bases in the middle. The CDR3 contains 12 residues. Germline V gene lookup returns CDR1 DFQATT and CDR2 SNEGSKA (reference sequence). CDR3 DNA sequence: TGCAGTGCTTCCCTCGGGGGTTCTCACCAGCATTTT. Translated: CSASLGGSHQHF.

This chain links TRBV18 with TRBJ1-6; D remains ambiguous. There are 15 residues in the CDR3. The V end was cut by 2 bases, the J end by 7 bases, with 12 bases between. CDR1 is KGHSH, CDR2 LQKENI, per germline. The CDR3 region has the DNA TGTGCCAGCTCACCAACCGCAGGTGCCAATTCACCCCTCCACTTT. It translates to CASSPTAGANSPLHF.

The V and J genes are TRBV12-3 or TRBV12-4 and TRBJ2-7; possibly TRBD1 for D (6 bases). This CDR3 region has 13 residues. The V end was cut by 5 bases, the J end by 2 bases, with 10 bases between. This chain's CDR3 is CASSRQVPYEQYV. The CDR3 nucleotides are TGTGCCAGCAGTAGACAGGTCCCCTACGAGCAGTACGTC.

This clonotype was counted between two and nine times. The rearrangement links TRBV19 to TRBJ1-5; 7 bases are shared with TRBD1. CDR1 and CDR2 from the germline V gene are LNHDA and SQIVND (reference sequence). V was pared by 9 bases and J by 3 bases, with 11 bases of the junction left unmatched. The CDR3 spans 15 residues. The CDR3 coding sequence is TGTGCCAGCCGGCTAAAGGGACAGATCAATCAGCCCCAGCATTTT. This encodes CASRLKGQINQPQHF.

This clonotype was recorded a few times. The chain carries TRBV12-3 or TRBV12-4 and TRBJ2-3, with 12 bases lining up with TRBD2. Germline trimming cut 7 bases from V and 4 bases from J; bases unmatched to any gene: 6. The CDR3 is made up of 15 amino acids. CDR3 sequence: CASTKTSGGSDTQYF. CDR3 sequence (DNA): TGTGCCAGCACGAAGACTAGCGGGGGATCAGATACGCAGTATTTT.

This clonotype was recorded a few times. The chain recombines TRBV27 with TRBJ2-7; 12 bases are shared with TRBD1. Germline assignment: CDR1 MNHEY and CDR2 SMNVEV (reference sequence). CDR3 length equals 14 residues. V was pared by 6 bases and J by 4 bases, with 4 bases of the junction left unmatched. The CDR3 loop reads CASRPGQGAYEQYF. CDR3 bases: TGTGCCAGCAGGCCGGGACAGGGGGCTTACGAGCAGTACTTC.

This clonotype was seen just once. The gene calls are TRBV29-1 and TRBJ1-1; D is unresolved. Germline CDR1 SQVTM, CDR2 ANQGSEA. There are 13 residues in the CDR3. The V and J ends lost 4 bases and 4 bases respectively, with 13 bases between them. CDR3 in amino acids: CSVVGSEGTEAFF. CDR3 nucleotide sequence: TGCAGCGTTGTGGGTTCTGAGGGCACTGAAGCTTTCTTT. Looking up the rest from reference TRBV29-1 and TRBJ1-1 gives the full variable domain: SAVISQKPSRDICQRGTSLTIQCQVDSQVTMMFWYRQQPGQSLTLIATANQGSEATYESGFVIDKFPISRPNLTFSTLTVSNMSPEDSSIYLCSVVGSEGTEAFFGQGTRLTVV.

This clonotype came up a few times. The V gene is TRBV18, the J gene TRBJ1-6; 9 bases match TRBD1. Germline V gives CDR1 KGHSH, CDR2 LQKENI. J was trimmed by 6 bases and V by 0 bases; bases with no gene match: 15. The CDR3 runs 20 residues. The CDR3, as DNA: TGTGCCAGCTCACCACCGGGACAGGGACTTGTCGCTTACCTTAATTCACCCCTCCACTTT. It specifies CASSPPGQGLVAYLNSPLHF.

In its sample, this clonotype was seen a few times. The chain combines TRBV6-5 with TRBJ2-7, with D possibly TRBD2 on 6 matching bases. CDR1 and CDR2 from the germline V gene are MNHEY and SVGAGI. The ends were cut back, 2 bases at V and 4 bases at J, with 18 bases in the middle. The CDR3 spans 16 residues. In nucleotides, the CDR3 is TGTGCCAGCAGTTACGTAGGAACTAGCACAAAATACGAGCAGTACTTC. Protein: CASSYVGTSTKYEQYF.

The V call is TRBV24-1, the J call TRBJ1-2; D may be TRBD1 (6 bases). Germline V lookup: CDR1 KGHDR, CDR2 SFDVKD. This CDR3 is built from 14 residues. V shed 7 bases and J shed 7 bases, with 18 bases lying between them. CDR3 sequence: CATSARGGRSGYTF. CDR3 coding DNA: TGTGCCACCAGCGCCAGGGGTGGTCGGAGTGGCTACACCTTC.

CDR3 nucleotides: TGTGCCAGTAGTCCCCTCGGACAGGGCCACACTGAAGCTTTCTTT. It is translated as CASSPLGQGHTEAFF. The V call is TRBV19, the J call TRBJ1-1; 8 bases are shared with TRBD1. The CDR3 is 15 residues long. Germline V CDR1 and CDR2: LNHDA, SQIVND (reference sequence). The J segment lost 3 bases and the V segment lost 5 bases, leaving 8 bases of the junction unmatched.

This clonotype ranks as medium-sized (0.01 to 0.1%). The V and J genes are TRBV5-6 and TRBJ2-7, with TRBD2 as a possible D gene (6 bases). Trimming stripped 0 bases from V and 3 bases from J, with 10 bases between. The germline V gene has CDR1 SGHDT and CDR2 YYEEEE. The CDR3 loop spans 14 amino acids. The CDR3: CASSLVGRGYEQYF. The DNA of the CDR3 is TGTGCCAGCAGCTTGGTAGGGCGGGGCTACGAGCAGTACTTC.

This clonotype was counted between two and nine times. The CDR3: CATSREVGAEGTQYF. Here the CDR3 DNA reads TGTGCCACCAGCAGAGAAGTGGGGGCTGAGGGGACCCAGTACTTC. The J gene is TRBJ2-5, the V gene TRBV15, with a weak D call TRBD1 (6 bases). There are 15 residues in the CDR3. Germline V CDR1 and CDR2: LNHNV, YYDKDF (reference sequence). Trimming left V 0 bases short and J 7 bases short, with 15 bases between.

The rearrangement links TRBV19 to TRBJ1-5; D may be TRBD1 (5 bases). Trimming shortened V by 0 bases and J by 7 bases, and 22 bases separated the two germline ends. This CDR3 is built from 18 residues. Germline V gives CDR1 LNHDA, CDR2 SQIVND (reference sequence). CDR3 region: CASSIDRPSGGRGQPQHF. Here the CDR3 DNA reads TGTGCCAGTAGTATAGATCGCCCCAGTGGGGGTCGAGGGCAGCCCCAGCATTTT. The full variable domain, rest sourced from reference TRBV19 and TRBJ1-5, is DGGITQSPKYLFRKEGQNVTLSCEQNLNHDAMYWYRQDPGQGLRLIYYSQIVNDFQKGDIAEGYSVSREKKESFPLTVTSAQKNPTAFYLCASSIDRPSGGRGQPQHFGDGTRLSIL.

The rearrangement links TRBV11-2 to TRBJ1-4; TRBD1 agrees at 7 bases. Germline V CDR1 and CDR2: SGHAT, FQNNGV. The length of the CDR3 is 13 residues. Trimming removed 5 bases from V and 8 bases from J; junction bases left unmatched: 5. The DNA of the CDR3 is TGTGCCAGCAGCGGACAGGTTGGGGAAAAACTGTTTTTT. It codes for CASSGQVGEKLFF.

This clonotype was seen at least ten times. This CDR3 reads CASSKGYGYTF. CDR3 in DNA: TGTGCCAGCAGTAAGGGGTATGGCTACACCTTC. The chain links TRBV13 to TRBJ1-2, with D possibly being TRBD1 (5 bases). Germline V gene sequence: CDR1 PRHDT, CDR2 FYEKMQ (reference sequence). V dropped 6 bases and J dropped 5 bases, with 7 bases sitting between them. The CDR3 is made up of 11 amino acids.

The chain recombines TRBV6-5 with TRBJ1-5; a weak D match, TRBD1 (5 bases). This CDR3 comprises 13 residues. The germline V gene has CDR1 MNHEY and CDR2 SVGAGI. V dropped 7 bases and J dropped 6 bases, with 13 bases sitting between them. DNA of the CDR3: TGTGCCAGCAATATAGGACATCTTCAGCCCCAGCATTTT. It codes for CASNIGHLQPQHF.